Below, 10 T cell receptor beta chains from the same sample are listed, as sequenced in a study of cytomegalovirus exposure and HLA in healthy donors (dated by TCRdb to 2016 to 2017). The library was made by the immunoSEQ multiplex PCR assay. For the multiplex PCR, a mixture combining 60 forward primers for TCR Vbeta segments and 13 reverse primers for TCR Jbeta segments was used. The table was pulled from immuneACCESS by TCRdb, which kept in-frame rearrangements only. Such tables lose some clones; where checked, under half of the loss comes from unresolved V genes, and the rest has no known cause. For this sample there are about 100,000 clones; 75% to 80% appear just once. The top ten hold 9.6% of the sample. Source material: PBMCs. The source of these receptors is a male donor in good health and CMV-seropositive.

The gene calls are TRBV18 and TRBJ2-7; the D gene is possibly TRBD2 (6 bases). Germline assignment: CDR1 KGHSH and CDR2 LQKENI. This CDR3 has 14 amino acids. Deletions cut 3 bases from V and 2 bases from J, with 11 bases between. The DNA of the CDR3 is TGTGCCAGCTCACCTGAGGAGGGGCCCTACGAGCAGTACTTC. Translation gives CASSPEEGPYEQYF.

J is TRBJ1-1 and V is TRBV29-1; 7 nucleotides match TRBD1. Germline V CDR1 and CDR2: SQVTM, ANQGSEA. The CDR3 totals 15 residues. Trimming removed 6 bases from V and 1 base from J; junction bases left unmatched: 11. CDR3 nucleotides: TGCAGCGTGCATGGGGCAGGGGGAAGGAACACTGAAGCTTTCTTT. This gives the protein CSVHGAGGRNTEAFF.

The V and J genes are TRBV19 and TRBJ2-1; D perhaps matches TRBD2 (7 bases). Germline V gives CDR1 LNHDA, CDR2 SQIVND (reference sequence). There are 18 residues in the CDR3. Trimming pared 7 bases from V and 3 bases from J, leaving 25 bases between. DNA for the CDR3: TGTGCCAGTACTCCGCGCGCGGGGGCTAGCTCCGACTACAATGAGCAGTTCTTC. Translation gives CASTPRAGASSDYNEQFF.

With regard to this clone: Germline is not matched at one junction end, which may reflect a read error. Other nucleotide sequences in the sample specify the same CDR3. J is TRBJ1-2 and V is TRBV7-9, with D tentatively TRBD1 (5 bases). The CDR3 covers 13 residues. Germline V gene data show CDR1 as SEHNR and CDR2 as FQNEAQ (reference sequence). The CDR3 DNA reads TGTGCCAGCGGCCCCCCAGGGAACTATGGCTACACTTTC. Amino acids: CASGPPGNYGYTF.

Points on this clone: Germline and junction disagree at one end, which may indicate a read error. The rearrangement links TRBV10-3 to TRBJ1-1; 8 bases are a match to TRBD1. The CDR3 is 13 residues long. From germline, CDR1 is ENHRY and CDR2 SYGVKD. In nucleotides, the CDR3 is TGTGCCATCGGTGACAGGGGCGACACTGAAGCTTTCTTT. Translation: CAIGDRGDTEAFF.

The V gene is TRBV27, the J gene TRBJ2-1; 8 nucleotides line up with TRBD1. V shed 1 base and J 8 bases; nucleotides not matched to a gene: 13. Germline V gene sequence: CDR1 MNHEY, CDR2 SMNVEV (reference sequence). The CDR3 sequence is 17 residues long. CDR3 region: CASSLLPHRGVDDEQFF. CDR3 nucleotide sequence: TGTGCCAGCAGTTTATTGCCCCACAGGGGGGTCGATGATGAGCAGTTCTTC.

The J gene is TRBJ2-2, the V gene TRBV18; a possible D gene is TRBD1 (5 bases). This CDR3 is built from 16 residues. Germline V gene sequence: CDR1 KGHSH, CDR2 LQKENI. Trimming stripped 3 bases from V and 3 bases from J, with 14 bases between. CDR3: CASSPRLGLDTGELFF. The CDR3 DNA is TGTGCCAGCTCACCGCGCCTGGGGCTTGACACCGGGGAGCTGTTTTTT.

This chain joins TRBV6-5 and TRBJ1-1; weak D call: TRBD1 (5 bases). CDR3 length: 13 residues. Germline V lookup: CDR1 MNHEY, CDR2 SVGAGI. Trimming stripped 0 bases from V and 7 bases from J, with 9 bases between. The CDR3: CASSYSSDSEAFF. CDR3 coding DNA: TGTGCCAGCAGTTACTCTTCCGACAGTGAAGCTTTCTTT.

The chain joins TRBV5-1 to TRBJ1-3; possibly TRBD1 for D (6 bases). The V gene lost 4 bases and the J gene lost 4 bases, with 15 bases spanning the gap. This CDR3 region has 15 residues. The germline gives CDR1 SGHRS, CDR2 YFSETQ. CDR3 DNA sequence: TGCGCCAGCAGCGTACAGGGTGGAGGAGGAAACACCATATATTTT. It is translated as CASSVQGGGGNTIYF.

The chain is built from TRBV28 and TRBJ2-7, with D possibly being TRBD2 (5 bases). The CDR3 has 14 residues. V was shortened by 3 bases and J by 5 bases, with 14 bases between the two germline ends. Germline-derived CDR1 and CDR2 are MDHEN and SYDVKM. CDR3 coding DNA: TGTGCCAGCAGTTTTTCGGGGAAGTACGACGAGCAGTACTTC. It yields the protein CASSFSGKYDEQYF.